The present T cell receptor (beta chain) was sequenced within a study of blood T cell repertoires in COVID-19. The assay was immunoSEQ multiplex PCR, and TCRdb's table has in-frame clones only and misses some. The data contain a few hundred thousand clones, roughly four fifths of them seen just once; the ten biggest clones take up around 3.6%. V was trimmed by 5 bases and J by 4 bases, leaving 8 bases between them. This CDR3 spans 12 amino acids. CDR1 is PRHDT and CDR2 is FYEKMQ in the germline V gene (reference sequence). The V and J genes are TRBV13 and TRBJ1-1, with D unclear. The sequenced sample consisted of PBMCs or T cells enriched from blood (not recorded which). This TCR was recovered from a man in his fifties or sixties who had recovered from COVID-19. The CDR3 nucleotides read TGTGCCAGCAGCCGCGATATCACTGAAGCTTTCTTT. As protein: CASSRDITEAFF.